This TCR beta chain is from a study of control samples from healthy donors and cancer patients. Sequencing used immunoSEQ multiplex PCR; TCRdb keeps in-frame clones, though not all of them. The table records tens of thousands of clones, around nine tenths of them present only once. From germline, CDR1 is MNHEY and CDR2 SVGAGI. Losses at the gene ends were 5 bases for V and 10 bases for J; bases not matched to a gene: 9. The CDR3 is 14 amino acids. V and J are TRBV6-5 and TRBJ1-4, with 8 bases lining up with TRBD1. The sample was blood. This receptor was taken from a man aged 45-65 years in good health. The CDR3 spells CASSPGQEVGKLFF. The CDR3 DNA reads TGTGCCAGCAGTCCGGGACAGGAGGTGGGAAAACTGTTTTTT.